Shown below are 17 T cell receptor beta chains from a single sample sequenced in a study of shared clonotypes between healthy human individuals. Measured with immunoSEQ multiplex PCR; TCRdb has only the in-frame clones, and not every one. This sample has 2 million to 2.5 million clones, with roughly 93% found just once. Sequenced material: naive CD4+ T cells from PBMCs. Subset: CD45RA+ positively selected. These receptors originate from a man aged 18 to 29 in good health. Some clones in this sample may be carry-over from other donors' samples.

The V call is TRBV16, the J call TRBJ2-5; no reliable D call. V was trimmed by 2 bases and J by 3 bases, leaving 13 bases between them. The CDR3 totals 15 residues. The germline V gene has CDR1 KGHSY and CDR2 FQNENV. CDR3 DNA sequence: TGTGCCAGCAGCCAAACTACCCCCCCTGAAGAGACCCAGTACTTC. Protein product: CASSQTTPPEETQYF.

The chain recombines TRBV29-1 with TRBJ2-1, with 11 nucleotides matching TRBD2. The CDR3 consists of 17 residues. Germline-derived CDR1 and CDR2 are SQVTM and ANQGSEA. The trim removed 5 bases at V and 2 bases at J, leaving 11 bases unmatched. The CDR3 region is CSVLGGLAGGTYNEQFF. The DNA of the CDR3 is TGCAGCGTTTTGGGGGGTCTAGCGGGAGGAACCTACAATGAGCAGTTCTTC.

V and J are TRBV5-4 and TRBJ2-5; 11 positions match TRBD2. Germline CDR1 is SGHNT and CDR2 is YYREEE (reference sequence). The J segment lost 2 bases and the V segment lost 4 bases, leaving 7 bases of the junction unmatched. This CDR3 comprises 16 residues. The CDR3 region has the DNA TGTGCCAGCAGCAAAGGGACTAGCGGCCTGCAAGAGACCCAGTACTTC. Translated, it gives CASSKGTSGLQETQYF.

This chain joins TRBV2 and TRBJ2-3; D not certain. Trimming removed 6 bases from V and 2 bases from J, with 15 bases in between. Germline V CDR1 and CDR2: SNHLY, FYNNEI. The CDR3 is 15 amino acids. This chain's CDR3 is CASSLESGTTDTQYF. The CDR3 DNA reads as TGTGCCAGCAGCTTAGAGTCGGGTACCACAGATACGCAGTATTTT.

This chain connects TRBV9 to TRBJ1-2, with 9 bases fitting TRBD1. The CDR3 runs 18 residues. V dropped 2 bases and J dropped 2; count of bases not matched to a gene: 13. The germline V gene has CDR1 SGDLS and CDR2 YYNGEE. CDR3: CASSVAPGQGYLNYGYTF. The CDR3 DNA follows: TGTGCCAGCAGCGTCGCTCCGGGACAGGGATATTTAAACTATGGCTACACCTTC.

A remark on this clone: Other DNA sequences in the same sample also yield this CDR3. The chain recombines TRBV28 with TRBJ2-1; D gene uncertain. V lost 7 bases and J lost 8, with 9 bases in between. Germline V gene data show CDR1 as MDHEN and CDR2 as SYDVKM. CDR3 length equals 11 residues. CDR3 sequence: CASTSRDEQFF. CDR3 nucleotide sequence: TGTGCCAGCACCTCTCGTGATGAGCAGTTCTTC.

This chain's CDR3 is CASSRTGTGLYSNQPQHF. Here the CDR3 DNA reads TGCGCCAGCAGTCGTACCGGGACAGGGCTCTATAGCAATCAGCCCCAGCATTTT. This chain uses TRBV4-1 with TRBJ1-5; 9 positions agree with TRBD1. The CDR3 consists of 18 residues. Germline trimming cut 6 bases from V and 0 bases from J; bases unmatched to any gene: 12. From germline, CDR1 is MGHRA and CDR2 YSYEKL.

The chain has TRBV6-5 and TRBJ2-7; TRBD1 aligns across 9 bases. J lost 0 bases, V lost 7 bases, and 7 bases had no gene match. The CDR3 covers 15 residues. Germline CDR1 MNHEY, CDR2 SVGAGI. CDR3 residues: CASTAGQGSSYEQYF. The CDR3 region has the DNA TGTGCCAGCACCGCGGGACAGGGAAGCTCCTACGAGCAGTACTTC.

The V call is TRBV18, the J call TRBJ1-1, with TRBD1 identical over 7 bases. Germline V gene data show CDR1 as KGHSH and CDR2 as LQKENI. The CDR3 loop spans 12 amino acids. The trim removed 6 bases at V and 7 bases at J, leaving 5 bases unmatched. DNA of the CDR3: TGTGCCAGCTCCCGAGACAGGGTTGAAGCTTTCTTT. It is translated as CASSRDRVEAFF.

In regard to this clone: The same CDR3 is also encoded by other DNA sequences in this sample. The chain couples TRBV5-1 to TRBJ2-5; TRBD1 matches at 8 bases. Germline V lookup: CDR1 SGHRS, CDR2 YFSETQ. V lost 5 bases to trimming and J lost 2 bases; unmatched junction nucleotides: 2. The CDR3 spans 13 residues. Here the CDR3 reads CASRRTGQETQYF. The CDR3 DNA is TGCGCCAGCAGAAGGACAGGGCAAGAGACCCAGTACTTC.

J is TRBJ1-3 and V is TRBV7-2, with D hard to call. CDR3 size: 12 residues. V was pared by 3 bases and J by 3 bases, with 3 bases between. Germline CDR1 reads SGHTA; CDR2 reads FQGNSA. The CDR3 DNA follows: TGTGCCAGCAGCTTCGTTGGAAACACCATATATTTT. Translated: CASSFVGNTIYF.

The V gene is TRBV7-9, the J gene TRBJ1-5; TRBD1 matches 7 bases. The CDR3 spans 14 residues. The J segment lost 6 bases and the V segment lost 1 base, leaving 3 bases of the junction unmatched. Per the germline V gene, CDR1 is SEHNR and CDR2 is FQNEAQ (reference sequence). For the CDR3, the DNA is TGTGCCAGCAGCTTAGGGGACAGATCTCAGCCCCAGCATTTT. The encoded protein is CASSLGDRSQPQHF.

CDR3 DNA sequence: TGTGCCAGTTTTACAGGGCTCCACTCTGGAAACACCATATATTTT. Amino acids: CASFTGLHSGNTIYF. The chain uses TRBV28 and TRBJ1-3; possible D gene TRBD1, 6 bases. The V end lost 9 bases, the J end lost 0 bases, and 15 bases lay between the germline ends. This CDR3 has 15 residues. CDR1 MDHEN and CDR2 SYDVKM come from the germline V gene.

This chain links TRBV16 with TRBJ2-3; no definite D call. V was trimmed by 1 base and J by 4 bases, leaving 3 bases between them. Germline loops: CDR1 KGHSY, CDR2 FQNENV. The CDR3 covers 12 residues. CDR3 region: CASSQWPDTQYF. CDR3 DNA sequence: TGTGCCAGCAGCCAATGGCCAGATACGCAGTATTTT.

The chain joins TRBV27 to TRBJ2-1; 9 nucleotides line up with TRBD2. The CDR3 has 17 residues. V shed 3 bases and J 3 bases; nucleotides not matched to a gene: 9. Germline V gene data show CDR1 as MNHEY and CDR2 as SMNVEV (reference sequence). The CDR3 DNA sequence: TGTGCCAGCAGTTTGATGGGCGGGAGGGCCAGCTACAATGAGCAGTTCTTC. Translation gives CASSLMGGRASYNEQFF.

Points on this clone: Other nucleotide sequences from this sample produce the same CDR3. This chain connects TRBV5-1 to TRBJ2-5; possible D gene TRBD1, 6 bases. The CDR3 sequence is 13 residues long. Germline CDR1 SGHRS, CDR2 YFSETQ. Trimming shortened V by 4 bases and J by 2 bases, and 9 bases separated the two germline ends. DNA for the CDR3: TGCGCCAGCAGCGGAGGACAGCAAGAGACCCAGTACTTC. Translation gives CASSGGQQETQYF. The variable domain in full, with the rest retrieved from reference TRBV5-1 and TRBJ2-5, is KAGVTQTPRYLIKTRGQQVTLSCSPISGHRSVSWYQQTPGQGLQFLFEYFSETQRNKGNFPGRFSGRQFSNSRSEMNVSTLELGDSALYLCASSGGQQETQYFGPGTRLLVL.

The chain carries TRBV5-6 and TRBJ1-4; 10 bases fit TRBD1. Germline V gives CDR1 SGHDT, CDR2 YYEEEE. The CDR3 spans 15 residues. With V trimmed by 3 bases and J by 5 bases, 4 bases remained unmatched. The CDR3 coding sequence is TGTGCCAGCAGCTCAGGGACAGGGGCGAATGAAAAACTGTTTTTT. It codes for CASSSGTGANEKLFF.